The 29 T cell receptor beta chains given below trace back to one sample, sequenced in a study of blood T cell repertoires in COVID-19. Assay: immunoSEQ multiplex PCR; the TCRdb copy retains only in-frame clones and omits some. The data hold fewer than 45,000 clones, with about 85% observed a single time. Sequences were obtained from peripheral blood. The receptors were gathered from a human donor in a cohort sampled during active COVID-19.

This clone came up once. V is TRBV5-8 and J is TRBJ2-3; 10 bases are shared with TRBD2. CDR1 is SGHTS, CDR2 YDEGEE, per germline. The CDR3 runs to 15 residues. V lost 5 bases and J lost 1; bases outside the gene matches: 4. CDR3 in DNA: TGTGCCAGCAGGCGGACTAGCGGCCGCACAGATACGCAGTATTTT. Translating it yields CASRRTSGRTDTQYF.

This chain uses TRBV5-6 with TRBJ1-3, with D hard to call. There are 16 residues in the CDR3. Per the germline V gene, CDR1 is SGHDT and CDR2 is YYEEEE. The ends were cut back, 4 bases at V and 4 bases at J, with 18 bases in the middle. CDR3 coding DNA: TGTGCCAGCAGCACAACCGGGATCCGAGGGGGAAACACCATATATTTT. It specifies CASSTTGIRGGNTIYF. The full variable domain, rest sourced from reference TRBV5-6 and TRBJ1-3, is DAGVTQSPTHLIKTRGQQVTLRCSPKSGHDTVSWYQQALGQGPQFIFQYYEEEERQRGNFPDRFSGHQFPNYSSELNVNALLLGDSALYLCASSTTGIRGGNTIYFGEGSWLTVV.

The rearrangement joins TRBV5-1 to TRBJ2-5; 8 nucleotides align to TRBD2. The CDR3 totals 17 residues. CDR1 and CDR2 (germline): SGHRS, YFSETQ. J lost 2 bases, V lost 0 bases, and 9 bases had no gene match. Here the CDR3 reads CASSLGGSGASQETQYF. The CDR3, as DNA: TGCGCCAGCAGCTTGGGCGGTAGCGGGGCCTCACAAGAGACCCAGTACTTC.

This clone was counted a single time. The rearrangement uses TRBV12-5 and TRBJ1-3; 9 bases are shared with TRBD1. This CDR3 spans 14 amino acids. Losses at the gene ends were 6 bases for V and 3 bases for J; bases not matched to a gene: 3. Germline V gene sequence: CDR1 LGHNT, CDR2 FRNRAP. In DNA form, the CDR3 reads TGTGCTAGTGGCGCGGGACAGGGTGGAAACACCATATATTTT. Protein sequence: CASGAGQGGNTIYF.

The rearrangement links TRBV6-6 to TRBJ2-7; TRBD2 matches at 7 bases. Germline CDR1 and CDR2: MNHNY and SVGAGI (reference sequence). The CDR3 loop spans 16 amino acids. Losses at the gene ends were 2 bases for V and 6 bases for J; bases not matched to a gene: 13. The CDR3 is CASSYGRVRSPGEQYF. DNA for the CDR3: TGTGCCAGCAGTTACGGGAGGGTGCGGTCTCCTGGCGAGCAGTACTTC.

The V and J genes are TRBV27 and TRBJ1-4; TRBD1 aligns across 8 bases. CDR3 size: 15 residues. Trimming took 6 bases from V and 8 from J; bases not matched to a gene: 11. Germline V gene sequence: CDR1 MNHEY, CDR2 SMNVEV (reference sequence). The CDR3: CASRPYPGGGEKLFF. DNA for the CDR3: TGTGCCAGCAGGCCTTACCCAGGGGGCGGGGAAAAACTGTTTTTT.

The rearrangement joins TRBV3-1 (or the pseudogene TRBV3-2) to TRBJ1-1; no reliable D call. Germline V lookup: CDR1 LGHDT, CDR2 YNNKEL (reference sequence). The CDR3 has 16 amino acids. The V gene lost 1 base and the J gene lost 3 bases, with 15 bases spanning the gap. In nucleotides, the CDR3 is TGTGCCAGCAGCCAAGCTAAGCTCCTGGGAGACACTGAAGCTTTCTTT. Amino acids: CASSQAKLLGDTEAFF.

The chain carries TRBV7-9 and TRBJ1-2; maybe TRBD1 (5 bases). The germline V and J ends were trimmed by 4 bases and 0 bases, with 9 bases remaining between them. The CDR3 spans 14 residues. In germline, CDR1 is SEHNR, CDR2 FQNEAQ (reference sequence). The CDR3 here is CASSSRQPNYGYTF. As DNA, the CDR3 is TGTGCCAGCAGCTCCAGACAGCCTAACTATGGCTACACCTTC. The whole variable domain, filled in from reference TRBV7-9 and TRBJ1-2, reads DTGVSQNPRHKITKRGQNVTFRCDPISEHNRLYWYRQTLGQGPEFLTYFQNEAQLEKSRLLSDRFSAERPKGSFSTLEIQRTEQGDSAMYLCASSSRQPNYGYTFGSGTRLTVV.

The V gene is TRBV3-1 (or the pseudogene TRBV3-2), the J gene TRBJ1-2; D ambiguous. V was pared by 0 bases and J by 4 bases, with 12 bases between. CDR3 length: 15 amino acids. Germline-derived CDR1 and CDR2 are LGHDT and YNNKEL (reference sequence). The CDR3 nucleotides read TGTGCCAGCAGCCAAGATCTGGCAGGAGGCTATGGCTACACCTTC. Protein product: CASSQDLAGGYGYTF.

The rearrangement joins TRBV5-4 to TRBJ2-5; 8 nucleotides match TRBD2. The CDR3 totals 14 residues. Trimming took 4 bases from V and 7 from J; bases not matched to a gene: 9. Germline V gives CDR1 SGHNT, CDR2 YYREEE (reference sequence). The CDR3 bases are TGTGCCAGCAGCCGCCCGGGGGGGCTGGGGACCCAGTACTTC. As protein: CASSRPGGLGTQYF.

Concerning this clone itself: Different DNA sequences within this sample yield the same CDR3. This chain links TRBV18 with TRBJ2-7; perhaps TRBD1 as D (7 bases). Germline CDR1 KGHSH, CDR2 LQKENI. V lost 1 base, J lost 3 bases, and 10 bases lay in between. The CDR3 covers 14 residues. Written as DNA, the CDR3 is TGTGCCAGCTCACCACGGGGGGACAGCTACGAGCAGTACTTC. Encoded protein: CASSPRGDSYEQYF.

This chain links TRBV2 with TRBJ1-2; no reliable D call. There are 14 residues in the CDR3. Germline V CDR1 and CDR2: SNHLY, FYNNEI. The germline V and J ends were trimmed by 8 bases and 0 bases, with 13 bases remaining between them. The CDR3 coding sequence is TGTGCCAGCCTTAACAGCCATGCTAACTATGGCTACACCTTC. This gives the protein CASLNSHANYGYTF.

The rearrangement uses TRBV2 and TRBJ2-3; TRBD2 agrees at 7 bases. In germline, CDR1 is SNHLY, CDR2 FYNNEI. The junction had 2 bases not matched to a gene; V was cut back by 0 bases and J by 2 bases. The CDR3 spans 15 residues. CDR3: CASSEAGGYTDTQYF. CDR3 sequence (DNA): TGTGCCAGCAGTGAAGCGGGGGGGTACACAGATACGCAGTATTTT. The entire variable domain, with the rest obtained from reference TRBV2 and TRBJ2-3, is as follows: EPEVTQTPSHQVTQMGQEVILRCVPISNHLYFYWYRQILGQKVEFLVSFYNNEISEKSEIFDDQFSVERPDGSNFTLKIRSTKLEDSAMYFCASSEAGGYTDTQYFGPGTRLTVL.

The chain uses TRBV6-5 and TRBJ1-1, with D uncertain. The V end lost 7 bases, the J end lost 6 bases, and 9 bases lay between the germline ends. The CDR3 runs 11 residues. CDR1 is MNHEY, CDR2 SVGAGI, per germline. This CDR3 is CASTGLAEAFF. CDR3 nucleotides: TGTGCCAGCACCGGGTTGGCTGAAGCTTTCTTT.

This clone was observed a handful of times. V is TRBV18 and J is TRBJ2-7, with TRBD1 identical over 7 bases. With 2 bases clipped from V and 3 bases from J, the junction kept 4 bases outside the gene matches. The CDR3 covers 14 residues. Germline V gene data show CDR1 as KGHSH and CDR2 as LQKENI. DNA for the CDR3: TGTGCCAGCTCACCAGGGACAGTCTTCTACGAGCAGTACTTC. It encodes CASSPGTVFYEQYF.

V is TRBV10-3 and J is TRBJ2-7; D gene ambiguous. V was cut by 6 bases and J by 1 base, with 4 bases left in between. The CDR3 totals 11 residues. Germline V gives CDR1 ENHRY, CDR2 SYGVKD. The CDR3: CAISQSYEQYF. The CDR3 bases are TGTGCCATCAGCCAATCCTACGAGCAGTACTTC.

DNA of the CDR3: TGCGCCAGCAGCTTCCCAACGGACCACAGGGGCGGGACCCAGTACTTC. As protein: CASSFPTDHRGGTQYF. The chain combines TRBV5-1 with TRBJ2-5; 7 bases map to TRBD1. This CDR3 comprises 16 residues. V gave up 2 bases and J gave up 7 bases; unmatched junction bases: 14. CDR1 is SGHRS, CDR2 YFSETQ, per germline.

The V call is TRBV6-5, the J call TRBJ2-7, with TRBD1 identical over 7 bases. The V and J ends lost 6 bases and 1 base, in that order; junction bases with no gene match: 3. The CDR3 consists of 13 residues. Germline V gene sequence: CDR1 MNHEY, CDR2 SVGAGI. CDR3 nucleotide sequence: TGTGCCAGCAGGGAGACAGGGTCCTACGAGCAGTACTTC. Protein sequence: CASRETGSYEQYF.

The rearrangement joins TRBV15 to TRBJ2-7; 8 nucleotides agree with TRBD2. The CDR3 is 15 amino acids. Trimming at V came to 9 bases and at J to 1 base, leaving 11 bases not matched to a gene. The germline V gene encodes CDR1 LNHNV and CDR2 YYDKDF (reference sequence). The CDR3 coding sequence is TGTGCCACAACCCCGGGGGGGGGCCCTTCCTACGAGCAGTACTTC. Its protein is CATTPGGGPSYEQYF.

J is TRBJ2-3 and V is TRBV3-1 (or the pseudogene TRBV3-2); 9 bases agree with TRBD1. Germline CDR1 is LGHDT and CDR2 is YNNKEL (reference sequence). The CDR3 sequence is 15 residues long. Trimming at V came to 5 bases and at J to 6 bases, leaving 9 bases not matched to a gene. The CDR3 region has the DNA TGTGCCAGCAGCACCCGACAGGGGGTGGTTGATACGCAGTATTTT. Translated, it gives CASSTRQGVVDTQYF.

The genes are TRBV12-3 or TRBV12-4 and TRBJ1-4; D gene ambiguous. This CDR3 is 13 amino acids long. V dropped 6 bases and J dropped 11 bases, with 16 bases sitting between them. The CDR3 region is CASSPPPGVKLFF. CDR3 nucleotide sequence: TGTGCCAGCAGCCCCCCTCCGGGAGTCAAACTGTTTTTT.

This rearrangement joins TRBV3-1 (or the pseudogene TRBV3-2) to TRBJ2-5; tentatively, D is TRBD2 (6 bases). V lost 4 bases to trimming and J lost 4 bases, with 10 bases between them. The CDR3 runs 13 residues. Germline CDR1 is LGHDT and CDR2 is YNNKEL (reference sequence). CDR3 coding DNA: TGTGCCAGCAGCCCGACTAGTAGAGAGACCCAGTACTTC. This gives the protein CASSPTSRETQYF.

The chain couples TRBV21-1 to TRBJ1-6; the D call in the table, TRBD1, was not verified against the DNA. TRBV21-1 is a recognized pseudogene. This CDR3 has 16 residues. The CDR3, as DNA: TGTGCCAGCAGCTGGACAGGGGGCGTCGAGAATTCACCCCTCCACTTT. Translating it yields CASSWTGGVENSPLHF.

The V and J genes are TRBV12-5 and TRBJ2-5; 15 nucleotides match TRBD2. The junction had 5 bases not matched to a gene; V was cut back by 6 bases and J by 3 bases. The CDR3 runs to 16 residues. Germline CDR1 and CDR2: LGHNT and FRNRAP. This chain's CDR3 is CASGSGLAGGEETQYF. The CDR3 DNA follows: TGTGCTAGTGGCTCCGGACTAGCGGGGGGGGAAGAGACCCAGTACTTC.

V is TRBV9 and J is TRBJ2-3, with 12 bases fitting TRBD2. Trimming cost V 3 bases and J 4 bases; bases outside gene matches: 3. The CDR3 loop spans 15 amino acids. Germline V gene sequence: CDR1 SGDLS, CDR2 YYNGEE. The CDR3 coding sequence is TGTGCCAGCAGCGCCGCTAGCGGGGGGGCAGATACGCAGTATTTT. Protein: CASSAASGGADTQYF. The complete variable domain, with remaining parts taken from reference TRBV9 and TRBJ2-3, reads DSGVTQTPKHLITATGQRVTLRCSPRSGDLSVYWYQQSLDQGLQFLIQYYNGEERAKGNILERFSAQQFPDLHSELNLSSLELGDSALYFCASSAASGGADTQYFGPGTRLTVL.

V gene TRBV5-1 combines with J gene TRBJ2-5; TRBD2 aligns across 13 bases. Germline assignment: CDR1 SGHRS and CDR2 YFSETQ. V shed 0 bases, J shed 2 bases, and the junction held 4 bases outside the gene matches. The CDR3 extends over 17 amino acids. CDR3 protein: CASSLGGLAGEQETQYF. The CDR3 region has the DNA TGCGCCAGCAGCTTGGGAGGACTAGCGGGGGAGCAAGAGACCCAGTACTTC.

The rearrangement links TRBV5-1 to TRBJ2-7; TRBD2 aligns across 15 bases. Per germline, CDR1 SGHRS and CDR2 YFSETQ. V was clipped by 10 bases and J by 2 bases; unmatched bases: 4. The CDR3 runs to 14 residues. The CDR3 DNA reads TGCGCCGCGGGACTAGCGGGGGGCCCCTACGAGCAGTACTTC. It codes for CAAGLAGGPYEQYF.

The gene calls are TRBV11-2 and TRBJ1-4, with 8 bases identical to TRBD1. The CDR3 totals 16 residues. V shed 3 bases and J 0 bases; nucleotides not matched to a gene: 3. The germline gives CDR1 SGHAT, CDR2 FQNNGV. Here the CDR3 reads CASSFGQGATNEKLFF. CDR3 nucleotides: TGTGCCAGCAGCTTCGGACAGGGTGCAACTAATGAAAAACTGTTTTTT.

This clone showed up just a few times. The J gene is TRBJ1-1, the V gene TRBV15, with a weak D call TRBD1 (6 bases). V gave up 0 bases and J gave up 0 bases, with 11 bases separating them. There are 16 residues in the CDR3. The germline V gene encodes CDR1 LNHNV and CDR2 YYDKDF (reference sequence). The CDR3 DNA follows: TGTGCCACCAGCAGAGATATGGACAGCATGAACACTGAAGCTTTCTTT. The encoded protein is CATSRDMDSMNTEAFF.